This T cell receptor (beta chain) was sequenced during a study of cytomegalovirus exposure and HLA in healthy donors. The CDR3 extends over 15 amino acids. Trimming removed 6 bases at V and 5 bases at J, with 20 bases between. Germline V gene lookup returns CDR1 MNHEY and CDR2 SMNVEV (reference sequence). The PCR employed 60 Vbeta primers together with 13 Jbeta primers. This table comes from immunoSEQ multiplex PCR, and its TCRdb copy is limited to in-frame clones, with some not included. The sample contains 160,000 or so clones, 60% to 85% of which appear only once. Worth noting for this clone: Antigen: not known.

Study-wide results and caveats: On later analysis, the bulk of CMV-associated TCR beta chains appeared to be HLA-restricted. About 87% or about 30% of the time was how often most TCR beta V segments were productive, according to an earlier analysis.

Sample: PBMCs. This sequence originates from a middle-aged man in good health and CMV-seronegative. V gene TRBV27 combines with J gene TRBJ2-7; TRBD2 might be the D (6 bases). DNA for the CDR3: TGTGCCAGCAGGCGGGGCACCCCAACACCGGACGAGCAGTACTTC. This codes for CASRRGTPTPDEQYF.